Following are 18 T cell receptor beta chains from one sample sequenced in a study of blood T cell repertoires in COVID-19. Here immunoSEQ multiplex PCR was the method, and the copy in TCRdb shows in-frame clones only, minus some. Counted here are more than 90,000 clones, roughly nine tenths occurring once; the ten biggest clones make up around 8%. Sequenced sample: peripheral blood. These receptors all stem from an older man who had recovered from COVID-19.

The V and J genes are TRBV28 and TRBJ2-7; 14 nucleotides align to TRBD2. This CDR3 spans 15 amino acids. Germline CDR1 MDHEN, CDR2 SYDVKM. V shed 5 bases, J shed 6 bases, and the junction held 6 bases outside the gene matches. This CDR3 is CASSPGLAGAPEQYF. The DNA for the CDR3 is TGTGCCAGCAGTCCGGGACTAGCGGGGGCCCCCGAGCAGTACTTC. The entire variable domain, with the rest obtained from reference TRBV28 and TRBJ2-7, is as follows: DVKVTQSSRYLVKRTGEKVFLECVQDMDHENMFWYRQDPGLGLRLIYFSYDVKMKEKGDIPEGYSVSREKKERFSLILESASTNQTSMYLCASSPGLAGAPEQYFGPGTRLTVT.

This clone was observed once. The V and J genes are TRBV28 and TRBJ1-5; 7 nucleotides match TRBD1. The CDR3 consists of 19 residues. The germline V gene encodes CDR1 MDHEN and CDR2 SYDVKM. V trimming: 5 bases; J trimming: 1 base; junction bases outside the gene matches: 17. The DNA of the CDR3 is TGTGCCAGCAGTCTAAAGACCAGACAGGGAGGATTAAGCAATCAGCCCCAGCATTTT. This translates into CASSLKTRQGGLSNQPQHF.

This clone has more than one count but fewer than ten. The chain has TRBV5-6 and TRBJ2-3; 8 nucleotides line up with TRBD1. Germline V gene data show CDR1 as SGHDT and CDR2 as YYEEEE. The CDR3 loop spans 12 amino acids. V dropped 4 bases and J dropped 13; count of bases not matched to a gene: 8. CDR3 in DNA: TGTGCCAGCAGCCCGGACAGGGAGTCTGAGTATTTT. This codes for CASSPDRESEYF.

This clone has a single count. The rearrangement joins TRBV9 to TRBJ2-1; D not certain. The CDR3 runs to 16 residues. Trimming pared 0 bases from V and 0 bases from J, leaving 10 bases between. The V gene's germline CDR1 is SGDLS and CDR2 YYNGEE. The CDR3 spells CASSVETPRSYNEQFF. CDR3 DNA: TGTGCCAGCAGCGTAGAAACTCCTCGCTCCTACAATGAGCAGTTCTTC.

The V call is TRBV18, the J call TRBJ1-5, with TRBD1 identical over 7 bases. V lost 3 bases to trimming and J lost 3 bases; unmatched junction nucleotides: 5. The CDR3 sequence is 15 residues long. Germline V CDR1 and CDR2: KGHSH, LQKENI. The CDR3: CASSPRGQTNQPQHF. The CDR3 region has the DNA TGTGCCAGCTCACCTAGGGGACAGACCAATCAGCCCCAGCATTTT. The variable domain in full, completed from reference TRBV18 and TRBJ1-5, reads NAGVMQNPRHLVRRRGQEARLRCSPMKGHSHVYWYRQLPEEGLKFMVYLQKENIIDESGMPKERFSAEFPKEGPSILRIQQVVRGDSAAYFCASSPRGQTNQPQHFGDGTRLSIL.

The chain joins TRBV28 to TRBJ1-4; 9 positions match TRBD1. The CDR3 contains 16 residues. J was trimmed by 3 bases and V by 5 bases; bases with no gene match: 7. Germline V gene data show CDR1 as MDHEN and CDR2 as SYDVKM. Here the CDR3 reads CASSRWGDRANEKLFF. The CDR3 bases are TGTGCCAGCAGTCGGTGGGGGGACAGGGCTAATGAAAAACTGTTTTTT.

This rearrangement joins TRBV4-2 to TRBJ1-1; 7 nucleotides align to TRBD1. Germline loops: CDR1 LGHNA, CDR2 YNFKEQ. V trimming: 0 bases; J trimming: 3 bases; junction bases outside the gene matches: 7. This CDR3 contains 16 residues. The CDR3, as DNA: TGTGCCAGCAGCCAAGATTCAGGGGGAGTCGACACTGAAGCTTTCTTT. Encoded protein: CASSQDSGGVDTEAFF.

The rearrangement uses TRBV29-1 and TRBJ2-2; 14 bases match TRBD2. Germline loops: CDR1 SQVTM, CDR2 ANQGSEA. The CDR3 runs to 14 residues. V was clipped by 7 bases and J by 5 bases; unmatched bases: 3. CDR3 sequence reads: CSGLAGGGTGELFF. DNA for the CDR3: TGCAGCGGACTAGCGGGAGGGGGGACCGGGGAGCTGTTTTTT.

This clone was seen just once. The chain combines TRBV2 with TRBJ1-3; a weak D match, TRBD1 (5 bases). Trimming stripped 8 bases from V and 4 bases from J, with 12 bases between. Per the germline V gene, CDR1 is SNHLY and CDR2 is FYNNEI. The CDR3 is 13 residues long. The CDR3 sequence is CASDREAGNTIYF. CDR3 in DNA: TGTGCCAGCGACAGAGAAGCCGGAAACACCATATATTTT.

The chain uses TRBV18 and TRBJ2-4, with D maybe TRBD2 (6 bases). CDR3 length: 12 amino acids. The germline V and J ends were trimmed by 6 bases and 6 bases, with 9 bases remaining between them. CDR1 is KGHSH, CDR2 LQKENI, per germline. DNA of the CDR3: TGTGCCAGCTCCCCGGAGGGAAACATTCAGTACTTC. Encoded protein: CASSPEGNIQYF.

Comments on this clone: Other DNA variants within this sample encode the same CDR3. V and J are TRBV2 and TRBJ1-5; 9 bases align to TRBD1. Trimming at V came to 6 bases and at J to 4 bases, leaving 1 base not matched to a gene. The CDR3 totals 13 residues. The V gene's germline CDR1 is SNHLY and CDR2 FYNNEI. The CDR3 spells CASSGTGNQPQHF. CDR3 sequence (DNA): TGTGCCAGCAGCGGGACAGGGAATCAGCCCCAGCATTTT.

This clone has a handful of counts. The rearrangement links TRBV7-6 to TRBJ1-1, with unresolved D. V lost 1 base to trimming and J lost 6 bases, with 12 bases between them. Germline CDR1 SGHVS, CDR2 FNYEAQ. This CDR3 has 14 residues. The CDR3 coding sequence is TGTGCCAGCAGCTTAGGCGGAATGCAGCCTGAAGCTTTCTTT. This translates into CASSLGGMQPEAFF. Supplemented by reference TRBV7-6 and TRBJ1-1, the full variable domain reads GAGVSQSPRYKVTKRGQDVALRCDPISGHVSLYWYRQALGQGPEFLTYFNYEAQQDKSGLPNDRFSAERPEGSISTLTIQRTEQRDSAMYRCASSLGGMQPEAFFGQGTRLTVV.

The gene calls are TRBV7-2 and TRBJ2-7; TRBD1 matches 9 bases. V shed 5 bases and J 6 bases; nucleotides not matched to a gene: 8. This CDR3 has 14 amino acids. The V gene's germline CDR1 is SGHTA and CDR2 FQGNSA. In DNA, the CDR3 is TGTGCCAGCAGCCCCTCCTGGACAGGGGTCGAGCAGTACTTC. This translates into CASSPSWTGVEQYF.

The V and J genes are TRBV27 and TRBJ1-1, with a weak D call TRBD1 (5 bases). The germline gives CDR1 MNHEY, CDR2 SMNVEV (reference sequence). CDR3 size: 16 residues. Between the trimmed V and J ends, which lost 7 bases and 4 bases, there was a span of 22 bases. CDR3 sequence reads: CASMSRGRGFGTEAFF. Here the CDR3 DNA reads TGTGCCAGCATGTCTCGGGGTCGGGGGTTCGGCACTGAAGCTTTCTTT.

The DNA for the CDR3 is TGTGCCAGCAGCTTAGAAAAGACACCTTCTAATGAAAAACTGTTTTTT. It codes for CASSLEKTPSNEKLFF. V usage is TRBV13 and J usage is TRBJ1-4; no reliable D call. The CDR3 runs 16 residues. With 1 base removed from V and 3 bases from J, the gap between germline ends came to 12 bases. From germline, CDR1 is PRHDT and CDR2 FYEKMQ (reference sequence). Drawing the rest from reference TRBV13 and TRBJ1-4, the complete variable domain is AAGVIQSPRHLIKEKRETATLKCYPIPRHDTVYWYQQGPGQDPQFLISFYEKMQSDKGSIPDRFSAQQFSDYHSELNMSSLELGDSALYFCASSLEKTPSNEKLFFGSGTQLSVL.

J is TRBJ2-2 and V is TRBV7-2, with D hard to call. Germline CDR1 and CDR2: SGHTA and FQGNSA. The ends were cut back, 4 bases at V and 2 bases at J, with 11 bases in the middle. This CDR3 comprises 15 residues. The CDR3 spells CASSSLSQNTGELFF. DNA of the CDR3: TGTGCCAGCAGCTCCCTATCCCAAAACACCGGGGAGCTGTTTTTT.

The chain couples TRBV3-1 (or the pseudogene TRBV3-2) to TRBJ2-7, with 7 bases that match TRBD1. The germline V gene encodes CDR1 LGHDT and CDR2 YNNKEL (reference sequence). The junction had 6 bases not matched to a gene; V was cut back by 3 bases and J by 1 base. This CDR3 region has 15 residues. In DNA form, the CDR3 reads TGTGCCAGCAGCCAGAAGACAGGGCAATCCTACGAGCAGTACTTC. As protein: CASSQKTGQSYEQYF.

The chain employs TRBV5-6 and TRBJ2-7; the D gene is possibly TRBD1 (5 bases). The CDR3 runs 14 residues. Trimming took 1 base from V and 4 from J, leaving 12 bases between them. CDR1 is SGHDT and CDR2 is YYEEEE in the germline V gene. The CDR3 region is CASSLWGLDYEQYF. The CDR3 bases are TGTGCCAGCAGCTTGTGGGGCTTGGATTACGAGCAGTACTTC.